A few counts support the clone carrying this T cell receptor beta chain. The antigen is not known. CDR3 length equals 16 residues. Germline CDR1 is SGHTA and CDR2 is FQGNSA. Trimming removed 0 bases from V and 8 bases from J; junction bases left unmatched: 6. These data come from a study of identical twins. Findings of the study overall: Zero-insertion analyses could be partly confounded by invariant MAIT and iNKT cells.

MiXCR, run by TCRdb on the 5' RACE reads, gives a single entry per CDR3 protein. The sample consists of some 440,000 distinct CDR3 sequences, roughly 26% of them appearing once. These sequences were also reported in another study, on T cells expressing NK-cell markers. That investigation notes: Investigators obtained TCR beta repertoires from sorted CD3+CD56+NKG2C+, CD3+CD56+NKG2C- and CD3+CD56-NKG2C+ T cells. In several experiments, sorting was confined to alpha-beta TCR T cells through use of an anti-gamma-delta TCR antibody. In four donors, these clonotypes also led the CD3+CD56-NKG2C+ fraction.

The chain has TRBV7-2 and TRBJ2-7; 14 bases align to TRBD2. The TCR originated in a woman aged 18-29 years in good health. The source material was CD4+ T cells sorted from blood. In DNA form, the CDR3 reads TGTGCCAGCAGCTTAGCGGGGACTAGCGGGGGCTTTAAGCAGTACTTC. This encodes CASSLAGTSGGFKQYF.